What follows is one T cell receptor beta chain and its context. This sample is part of a study of blood T cell repertoires in COVID-19. Overall study: COVID-19 samples, acute and convalescent, were from the United States, Italy and Spain. PBMCs, B-cell-depleted T cells, or T cells were the source of the cDNA or gDNA that made up the material.

The CDR3 consists of 14 residues. Germline V gene data show CDR1 as MNHNY and CDR2 as SVGAGI (reference sequence). Losses at the gene ends were 7 bases for V and 5 bases for J; bases not matched to a gene: 9. In the source study's methods: Amplification of reference gene primers was used by the study to estimate nucleated cell counts. TCRdb keeps only in-frame clones here, not all; method: immunoSEQ multiplex PCR. The V and J calls and the clone size are those of that table, but D and trimming were determined from the DNA. The sample yields some 97,000 clones, more than 75% seen once. The receptor was isolated from a human donor in a cohort sampled during active COVID-19. Material for sequencing was peripheral blood. The chain couples TRBV6-6 to TRBJ1-2; 8 bases match TRBD1. The CDR3 reads CASNHDRGPYGYTF. CDR3 DNA sequence: TGTGCCAGCAATCACGACAGGGGACCTTATGGCTACACCTTC.